What follows is one T cell receptor (beta chain) and its context. Antigen unknown. Patient tissue came from resections in Japan or China, 2014–2017. This entry comes from a study of immune evolution from preneoplasia to lung adenocarcinoma. Study results and caveats: Top clone frequencies peaked in normal lung, apparently declining through invasive adenocarcinoma. Normal lung had highest clonality; later lesions appeared denser, more diverse.

Some clones are missing from TCRdb's copy, which holds only in-frame ones; the method was immunoSEQ multiplex PCR. The sample yields 5,000 or so clones, roughly 85% seen once. CDR1 MNHEY and CDR2 SVGAGI come from the germline V gene. Trimming shortened V by 6 bases and J by 3 bases, and 11 bases separated the two germline ends. CDR3 length: 13 residues. Sequencing was carried out using FFPE adjacent normal lung tissue. The chain carries TRBV6-5 and TRBJ1-2, with D hard to call. The TCR was taken from a person aged 70 to 79 with lung adenocarcinoma. CDR3 sequence (DNA): TGTGCCAGCAGCCGAAAAAACGACTATGGCTACACCTTC. It codes for CASSRKNDYGYTF.